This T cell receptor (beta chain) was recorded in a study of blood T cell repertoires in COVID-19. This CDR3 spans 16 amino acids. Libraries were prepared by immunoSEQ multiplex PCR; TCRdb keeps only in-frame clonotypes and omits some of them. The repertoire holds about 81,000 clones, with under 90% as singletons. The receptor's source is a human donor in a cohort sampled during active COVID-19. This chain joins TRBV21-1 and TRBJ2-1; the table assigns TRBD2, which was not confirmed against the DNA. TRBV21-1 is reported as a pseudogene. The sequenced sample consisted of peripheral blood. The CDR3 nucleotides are TGTGCCAGCATCGCGGACTTCTACGCCTCCTACAATGAGCAGTTCTTC. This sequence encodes CASIADFYASYNEQFF.